A selection of T cell receptor beta chains follows, all from one sample in a study of neoadjuvant anti-PD-1 for oral cavity cancer. The method was immunoSEQ multiplex PCR; TCRdb's version includes in-frame clones alone and lacks a portion of them. The table shows fewer than 40,000 clones, with approximately 87% occurring only once. The specimen was PBMCs, collected before nivolumab (anti-PD-1) treatment. These TCRs come from a person aged 40 to 85 with oral cavity squamous cell carcinoma. The CDR3 runs from the conserved cysteine through the conserved F or W. A D gene is named only where the DNA matches it firmly. Where a row states a size, it is once, few, many or the class of an expanded clone; other rows omit it.

TRBD1	TRBV11-2	TRBJ2-7	once	TGTGCCAGCAGCTTCAGGGGGCCGAGCTACGAGCAGTACTTC	CASSFRGPSYEQYF
NA	TRBV19	TRBJ2-7	NA	TGTGCCAGTAGCCCGCGGGACAGATCCTACGAGCAGTACTTC	CASSPRDRSYEQYF
TRBD1	TRBV12-5	TRBJ2-1	NA	TGTGCTAGTGTCCCGGGACAGGGCGATTTCGATGAGCAGTTCTTC	CASVPGQGDFDEQFF
TRBD1	TRBV11-2	TRBJ1-2	NA	TGTGCCAGCAGGGGACAGGGAGGGGACTACACCTTC	CASRGQGGDYTF
NA	TRBV6-5	TRBJ1-2	NA	TGTGCCAGCAGTTACTCGCCGCTATTTGGGGACTATGGCTACACCTTC	CASSYSPLFGDYGYTF
NA	TRBV5-1	TRBJ2-7	NA	TGCGCCAGCAGCGCAGAGGGCGTTGAGCAGTACTTC	CASSAEGVEQYF
NA	TRBV25-1	TRBJ2-1	NA	TGTGCCAGCAGTGAAGTCGGTAGTAGCTCCTACAATGAGCAGTTCTTC	CASSEVGSSSYNEQFF
TRBD1	TRBV29-1	TRBJ2-1	few	TGCAGCGGGGACAGGGACAATGAGCAGTTCTTC	CSGDRDNEQFF
NA	TRBV11-2	TRBJ2-7	NA	TGTGCCAGCAGCGTCCGGGACGGATGGTCCTACGAGCAGTACTTC	CASSVRDGWSYEQYF
TRBD1	TRBV12-5	TRBJ1-2	NA	TGTGCTAGTGGTCTTGCCGGGACAGACTATGGCTACACCTTC	CASGLAGTDYGYTF
NA	TRBV27	TRBJ2-7	NA	TGTGCCAGCAGTCCGACGGGTCCCTACGAGCAGTACTTC	CASSPTGPYEQYF
NA	TRBV5-1	TRBJ1-4	NA	TGCGCCAGCAGCTTGGCAGGCCCGACTAATGAAAAACTGTTTTTT	CASSLAGPTNEKLFF
NA	TRBV11-3	TRBJ2-7	NA	TGTGCCAGCAGCTTCCTTGGGTACGAGCAGTACTTC	CASSFLGYEQYF